These 16 T cell receptor delta chains originate from one sample sequenced in a study of gamma-delta T cells after stem cell transplantation. TCRdb re-processed the RT-PCR reads using CATT. The repertoire consists of about 1,600 delta-chain clones, with around 50% occurring once and the leading ten covering over 30%. Sequences were obtained from gamma-delta T cells. These receptor sequences come from a human donor. It is not recorded whose cells these are; they may come from a transplant donor.

This clone was seen a few times. This chain links TRDV2 with TRDJ1; 8 nucleotides agree with TRDD3. The V and J ends lost 5 bases and 2 bases, in that order; junction bases with no gene match: 24. The CDR3 covers 20 residues. The germline gives CDR1 GEAIGNYY, CDR2 EKD. The DNA for the CDR3 is TGTGCCTGTGCGGAAGTCTCTCCAGCTGTGGGATACGGAACAACCGATAAACTCATCTTT. Amino acids: CACAEVSPAVGYGTTDKLIF.

With regard to this clone: This may be a read error, as it is one base from a much larger clone. Other DNA sequences in this specimen translate into the identical CDR3. V is TRDV2 and J is TRDJ2, with TRDD3 matching 13 bases. This CDR3 contains 20 residues. Looked up from germline, CDR1 is GEAIGNYY and CDR2 is EKD. V dropped 3 bases and J dropped 3; count of bases not matched to a gene: 15. The CDR3 loop is CACDAILGDTRESVTAQLFF. The CDR3 DNA follows: TGTGCCTGTGACGCCATACTGGGGGATACGAGAGAGTCTGTGACAGCACAACTCTTCTTT.

This clone is labeled as large. The rearrangement joins TRDV2 to TRDJ1; the match to TRDD3 covers 12 bases. This CDR3 is built from 20 residues. Germline CDR1 is GEAIGNYY and CDR2 is EKD. V shed 2 bases, J shed 0 bases, and the junction held 15 bases outside the gene matches. CDR3 amino acids: CACDNVLGDTPSTYTDKLIF. The CDR3 region has the DNA TGTGCCTGTGACAACGTACTGGGGGATACACCTAGTACGTACACCGATAAACTCATCTTT.

This clone is categorized as large. The chain couples TRDV2 to TRDJ1; TRDD3 matches 11 bases. The J segment lost 3 bases and the V segment lost 0 bases, leaving 17 bases of the junction unmatched. This CDR3 is built from 20 residues. Germline CDR1 reads GEAIGNYY; CDR2 reads EKD. The CDR3, as DNA: TGTGCCTGTGACACCGTTAACACTGGGGGATATGGAAATATGGCCGATAAACTCATCTTT. Residues: CACDTVNTGGYGNMADKLIF.

There are a few counts of this clone. This sequence joins TRDV2 and TRDJ1; the D gene could be TRDD2 or TRDD3 (7 bases each). Trimming cost V 2 bases and J 2 bases, with 23 bases left between them. The CDR3 runs 18 residues. Per the germline V gene, CDR1 is GEAIGNYY and CDR2 is EKD. Here the CDR3 reads CACDILSYPSGDTDKLIF. CDR3 nucleotide sequence: TGTGCCTGTGACATCCTTTCCTACCCATCGGGGGATACCGATAAACTCATCTTT.

The chain uses TRDV2 and TRDJ1; 8 nucleotides line up with TRDD3. The CDR3 spans 19 residues. J gave up 1 base and V 4 bases, and 19 bases lay outside the gene matches. CDR1 is GEAIGNYY, CDR2 EKD, per germline. As DNA, the CDR3 is TGTGCCTGTGATGGGGTACACGGTGGGGATACAGGAGGCACCGATAAACTCATCTTT. Encoded protein: CACDGVHGGDTGGTDKLIF.

V usage is TRDV2 and J usage is TRDJ1; 8 bases line up with TRDD3. V trimming: 0 bases; J trimming: 7 bases; junction bases outside the gene matches: 12. The germline CDR1 and CDR2 sequences are GEAIGNYY and EKD. The CDR3 consists of 16 residues. In DNA form, the CDR3 reads TGTGCCTGTGACACCTTACTGGGGGTTTCTGGGCCTAAACTCATCTTT. It encodes CACDTLLGVSGPKLIF.

This clone is judged large (0.1 to 1%). The chain links TRDV2 to TRDJ1, with TRDD3 matching over 13 bases. The CDR3 is made up of 19 amino acids. J lost 2 bases, V lost 1 base, and 12 bases had no gene match. The germline CDR1 and CDR2 sequences are GEAIGNYY and EKD. CDR3 sequence: CACDTMTTGGYVSTDKLIF. CDR3 bases: TGTGCCTGTGACACGATGACTACTGGGGGATACGTTTCGACCGATAAACTCATCTTT.

The chain employs TRDV2 and TRDJ1; 10 bases agree with TRDD3. Germline V gives CDR1 GEAIGNYY, CDR2 EKD. V was clipped by 0 bases and J by 1 base; unmatched bases: 16. This CDR3 spans 20 amino acids. The CDR3 DNA reads TGTGCCTGTGACACCGTCGGTGGGGGATACCCAACTCTAGCCACCGATAAACTCATCTTT. Amino acid sequence: CACDTVGGGYPTLATDKLIF.

This clone is categorized as large. The V call is TRDV2, the J call TRDJ1; 13 nucleotides line up with TRDD3. CDR1 GEAIGNYY and CDR2 EKD come from the germline V gene. Trimming removed 3 bases from V and 0 bases from J; junction bases left unmatched: 9. The CDR3 length is 18 residues. The CDR3 sequence: CACDPVLGDTRYTDKLIF. The CDR3 DNA is TGTGCCTGTGACCCTGTACTGGGGGATACGCGGTACACCGATAAACTCATCTTT.

The chain uses TRDV2 and TRDJ2; 10 nucleotides match TRDD3. From germline, CDR1 is GEAIGNYY and CDR2 EKD. This CDR3 has 20 residues. Losses at the gene ends were 3 bases for V and 5 bases for J; bases not matched to a gene: 20. Here the CDR3 DNA reads TGTGCCTGTGACCCAATTACTGGGGGATTAATCGCTGGTCACACAGCACAACTCTTCTTT. This gives the protein CACDPITGGLIAGHTAQLFF.

A few counts support this clone. The chain joins TRDV2 to TRDJ1; 10 nucleotides align to TRDD3. The CDR3 loop spans 18 amino acids. V gave up 0 bases and J gave up 0 bases; unmatched junction bases: 9. Germline values: CDR1 GEAIGNYY, CDR2 EKD. The CDR3 loop is CACDTVSWGIKDTDKLIF. CDR3 coding DNA: TGTGCCTGTGACACCGTATCCTGGGGGATAAAGGACACCGATAAACTCATCTTT.

The chain employs TRDV2 and TRDJ1; weak D call: TRDD3 (6 bases). This CDR3 is built from 15 residues. The V gene's germline CDR1 is GEAIGNYY and CDR2 EKD. The V gene lost 0 bases and the J gene lost 4 bases, with 14 bases spanning the gap. The CDR3 coding sequence is TGTGCCTGTGACACCGTTCCTGGGGATGACGATAAACTCATCTTT. This codes for CACDTVPGDDDKLIF.

A single count supports this clone. A read error is the likely source, as a far larger clone sits one nucleotide away. The chain uses TRDV2 and TRDJ3; 13 nucleotides agree with TRDD3. CDR1 and CDR2 (germline): GEAIGNYY, EKD. This CDR3 has 20 residues. The CDR3: CACDTVLGDTSSWATRQMFF. The DNA of the CDR3 is TGTGCCTGTGACACCGTACTGGGGGATACGAGCTCCTGGGCCACCCGACAGATGTTTTTC.

The V call is TRDV2, the J call TRDJ1; TRDD3 matches at 7 bases. With V trimmed by 4 bases and J by 4 bases, 11 bases remained unmatched. Germline assignment: CDR1 GEAIGNYY and CDR2 EKD. The CDR3 has 15 residues. Here the CDR3 reads CACELLGNSNDKLIF. CDR3 nucleotides: TGTGCCTGTGAGCTACTGGGGAACTCCAACGATAAACTCATCTTT.

In this sample, this clone is large (0.1 to 1%). This chain uses TRDV2 with TRDJ1; possibly TRDD2 or TRDD3 for D (5 bases each). The CDR3 consists of 17 residues. The ends were cut back, 0 bases at V and 0 bases at J, with 16 bases in the middle. Germline V gene lookup returns CDR1 GEAIGNYY and CDR2 EKD. CDR3 nucleotide sequence: TGTGCCTGTGACACCGTTTTGAGGGATCCTAACACCGATAAACTCATCTTT. It codes for CACDTVLRDPNTDKLIF.